Sequencing of this TCR beta chain was carried out in a study of cytomegalovirus exposure and HLA in healthy donors. Study-level information: Early on, a data release was issued that held 65 million to 100 million unique TCRs from HLA-typed donors. General observations from the study: Some TCR beta chains (approximately 180 of them) were listed as cytomegalovirus-associated. Donor immune exposure was known only as CMV serostatus. Cytomegalovirus status was reportedly diagnosed by the classifier with high specificity and sensitivity.

To note about this clone: Antigen specificity is unknown.

The CDR3 runs 12 residues. Germline CDR1 SQVTM, CDR2 ANQGSEA. The V and J ends lost 3 bases and 4 bases respectively, with 7 bases between them. PCR employed 60 Vbeta and 13 Jbeta primers. Sequenced by immunoSEQ multiplex PCR; TCRdb stores in-frame clones only, minus some. Counted here are over 150,000 clones, around 82% occurring once; the ten biggest clones make up around 6%. The sequencing input was PBMCs. This clonotype was sampled from a woman aged 40-49 years in good health and CMV-seropositive. The V call is TRBV29-1, the J call TRBJ1-3; a weak D match, TRBD1 (5 bases). As DNA, the CDR3 is TGCAGCGTTGACGGGGGGGGAAACACCATATATTTT. Encoded protein: CSVDGGGNTIYF.